These 26 T cell receptor beta chains came from one sample sequenced in a study of cytomegalovirus exposure and HLA in healthy donors (TCRdb year 2017). Preparation of the library involved the immunoSEQ multiplex PCR assay. For the multiplex PCR, a mixture combining 60 forward primers for TCR Vbeta segments and 13 reverse primers for TCR Jbeta segments was used. The source is immuneACCESS, and TCRdb retained only in-frame sequences with V and J called. Part of the clones is not carried over; for the studies checked, unresolved V genes explain less than half of this, and the remainder is unexplained. This sample has about 160,000 clones in its table, and under 80% of those were observed once. The leading ten clones occupy roughly 1.9% of the sample. The sample taken for sequencing was PBMCs. The receptors derive from a female donor in good health and CMV-seronegative.

The chain employs TRBV25-1 and TRBJ1-2; 7 bases match TRBD1. The CDR3 contains 12 residues. The germline CDR1 and CDR2 sequences are MGHDK and SYGVNS. J was trimmed by 12 bases and V by 3 bases; bases with no gene match: 7. This CDR3 is CASSDYRGENTF. DNA for the CDR3: TGTGCCAGCAGTGATTACAGGGGAGAGAACACCTTC.

The rearrangement links TRBV30 to TRBJ1-1; 9 nucleotides agree with TRBD1. V lost 3 bases to trimming and J lost 11 bases; unmatched junction nucleotides: 10. Germline CDR1 GTSNPN, CDR2 SVGIG (reference sequence). The CDR3 is 13 residues long. In nucleotides, the CDR3 is TGTGCCTGGAGAAGGGACAGGGTTGACATGGCTTTCTTT. The encoded protein is CAWRRDRVDMAFF.

The chain joins TRBV7-2 to TRBJ1-3, with TRBD1 as a possible D gene (5 bases). Germline loops: CDR1 SGHTA, CDR2 FQGNSA. Between the trimmed V and J ends, which lost 1 base and 7 bases, there was a span of 14 bases. CDR3 size: 15 residues. DNA for the CDR3: TGTGCCAGCAGCTTAGATTGGGGGGGGAGTAACACCATATATTTT. Translating gives CASSLDWGGSNTIYF. The full variable domain, in which reference TRBV7-2 and TRBJ1-3 provide the parts outside the CDR3, is GAGVSQSPSNKVTEKGKDVELRCDPISGHTALYWYRQSLGQGLEFLIYFQGNSAPDKSGLPSDRFSAERTGGSVSTLTIQRTQQEDSAVYLCASSLDWGGSNTIYFGEGSWLTVV.

This chain uses TRBV7-2 with TRBJ2-7, with TRBD2 matching 15 bases. Germline lookup yields CDR1 SGHTA and CDR2 FQGNSA. CDR3 length: 16 residues. V shed 3 bases and J 5 bases; nucleotides not matched to a gene: 5. The CDR3 loop is CASSLGTSGRNDEQYF. CDR3 DNA sequence: TGTGCCAGCAGCTTGGGGACTAGCGGGAGGAACGACGAGCAGTACTTC.

This chain uses TRBV5-4 with TRBJ2-7; TRBD2 matches 9 bases. The V gene's germline CDR1 is SGHNT and CDR2 YYREEE (reference sequence). Losses at the gene ends were 5 bases for V and 5 bases for J; bases not matched to a gene: 14. The CDR3 has 16 residues. In DNA form, the CDR3 reads TGTGCCAGCAGGGAAACCGGGACTAGCAAACCTCACGAGCAGTACTTC. Translated: CASRETGTSKPHEQYF.

The J gene is TRBJ2-1, the V gene TRBV9; 9 bases match TRBD1. Germline V gene data show CDR1 as SGDLS and CDR2 as YYNGEE. The CDR3 extends over 13 amino acids. With V trimmed by 3 bases and J by 6 bases, 1 base remained unmatched. This CDR3 is CASSGQGGNEQFF. The CDR3 DNA sequence: TGTGCCAGCAGCGGACAGGGGGGCAATGAGCAGTTCTTC. The full variable domain, completed using reference TRBV9 and TRBJ2-1, is DSGVTQTPKHLITATGQRVTLRCSPRSGDLSVYWYQQSLDQGLQFLIQYYNGEERAKGNILERFSAQQFPDLHSELNLSSLELGDSALYFCASSGQGGNEQFFGPGTRLTVL.

The sample holds a few counts of this clone. The chain recombines TRBV6-5 with TRBJ1-2; 9 bases line up with TRBD1. The CDR3 contains 15 residues. V was clipped by 6 bases and J by 7 bases; unmatched bases: 12. Germline V CDR1 and CDR2: MNHEY, SVGAGI. The CDR3 region is CASSSLAWTGVGYTF. CDR3 in DNA: TGTGCCAGCAGCTCTTTAGCGTGGACAGGGGTTGGCTACACCTTC.

The rearrangement links TRBV6-5 to TRBJ1-4; 9 bases fit TRBD1. CDR1 and CDR2 (germline): MNHEY, SVGAGI. The CDR3 sequence is 14 residues long. The V gene end was trimmed by 6 bases and the J gene end by 12 bases; junction bases not matched to a gene: 11. CDR3 in DNA: TGTGCCAGCAGGCGTTCCCGGGACAGGGAGGAACTGTTTTTT. As protein: CASRRSRDREELFF.

The J gene is TRBJ2-5, the V gene TRBV18; 7 nucleotides line up with TRBD1. This CDR3 is built from 15 residues. After removal of 2 bases from V and 5 bases from J, the junction contained 8 bases not matched to a gene. Germline V lookup: CDR1 KGHSH, CDR2 LQKENI. The CDR3 DNA reads as TGTGCCAGCTCACCAGGTCTTGGACAGGTGGAGACCCAGTACTTC. The encoded protein is CASSPGLGQVETQYF.

A word on this clone: Other DNA sequences in the sample encode the same CDR3. The rearrangement uses TRBV7-9 and TRBJ1-3, with a weak D call TRBD1 (6 bases). The CDR3 spans 15 residues. The V end was cut by 3 bases, the J end by 4 bases, with 13 bases between. CDR1 is SEHNR, CDR2 FQNEAQ, per germline (reference sequence). The CDR3 DNA reads TGTGCCAGCAGCTTGGCGGGGGGCACAGGAAACACCATATATTTT. This gives the protein CASSLAGGTGNTIYF.

This clone was counted a few times. This chain joins TRBV6-1 and TRBJ2-2, with 7 bases matching TRBD2. CDR1 MNHNS and CDR2 SASEGT come from the germline V gene. CDR3 length: 16 residues. V was pared by 2 bases and J by 4 bases, with 7 bases of the junction left unmatched. In nucleotides, the CDR3 is TGTGCCAGCAGTGAACGATTAGCGGGTTTCACCGGGGAGCTGTTTTTT. It is translated as CASSERLAGFTGELFF.

The V and J genes are TRBV7-9 and TRBJ1-6; the D gene is possibly TRBD1 (6 bases). Trimming pared 1 base from V and 9 bases from J, leaving 10 bases between. This CDR3 comprises 14 residues. Per germline, CDR1 SEHNR and CDR2 FQNEAQ (reference sequence). The DNA for the CDR3 is TGTGCCAGCAGCTTAGTTACAGGGCTTTCACCCCTCCACTTT. Amino acids: CASSLVTGLSPLHF.

This clone was found a few times. The rearrangement uses TRBV27 and TRBJ1-1, with unresolved D. The CDR3 runs 15 residues. Per germline, CDR1 MNHEY and CDR2 SMNVEV (reference sequence). Trimming stripped 0 bases from V and 6 bases from J, with 14 bases between. The CDR3 protein is CASSLSTAPRAEAFF. DNA for the CDR3: TGTGCCAGCAGTTTATCAACGGCCCCGCGGGCTGAAGCTTTCTTT.

The V and J genes are TRBV19 and TRBJ2-1; 9 bases align to TRBD2. Per the germline V gene, CDR1 is LNHDA and CDR2 is SQIVND (reference sequence). The CDR3 loop spans 16 amino acids. V was pared by 3 bases and J by 7 bases, with 10 bases of the junction left unmatched. The CDR3 loop is CASSIPGLASGNEQFF. The CDR3 region has the DNA TGTGCCAGTAGTATTCCGGGACTAGCCTCGGGGAATGAGCAGTTCTTC.

The gene calls are TRBV4-1 and TRBJ2-5; tentatively, D is TRBD1 (6 bases). TRBJ2-7 matches the DNA end more closely, so the J call is doubtful. Germline assignment: CDR1 MGHRA and CDR2 YSYEKL. This CDR3 has 16 residues. In nucleotides, the CDR3 is TGCGCCAGCAGCCAGGTGGACAGCCCCGGCACCTACGAGCAGTACTTC. Amino acid sequence: CASSQVDSPGTYEQYF.

Comments on this clone: Other DNA sequences from this sample encode an identical CDR3 as well. The rearrangement links TRBV7-9 to TRBJ2-2; maybe TRBD2 (5 bases). V lost 2 bases to trimming and J lost 8 bases, with 21 bases between them. Germline values: CDR1 SEHNR, CDR2 FQNEAQ (reference sequence). The CDR3 covers 17 residues. This CDR3 reads CASSLLGFRGSAGELFF. Written as DNA, the CDR3 is TGTGCCAGCAGCTTATTGGGTTTTCGGGGATCGGCTGGGGAGCTGTTTTTT.

This chain uses TRBV5-1 with TRBJ2-4; the D gene is possibly TRBD1 (5 bases). CDR3 length: 14 residues. Trimming stripped 2 bases from V and 8 bases from J, with 14 bases between. Germline values: CDR1 SGHRS, CDR2 YFSETQ. The CDR3 nucleotides are TGCGCCAGCAGCTTAAGACAGTTAGGGGACATTCAGTACTTC. Amino acids: CASSLRQLGDIQYF. The whole variable domain, filled in from reference TRBV5-1 and TRBJ2-4, reads KAGVTQTPRYLIKTRGQQVTLSCSPISGHRSVSWYQQTPGQGLQFLFEYFSETQRNKGNFPGRFSGRQFSNSRSEMNVSTLELGDSALYLCASSLRQLGDIQYFGAGTRLSVL.

The V gene is TRBV5-1, the J gene TRBJ2-7, with TRBD2 matching over 13 bases. This CDR3 spans 17 amino acids. In germline, CDR1 is SGHRS, CDR2 YFSETQ. With V trimmed by 2 bases and J by 4 bases, 9 bases remained unmatched. CDR3 nucleotide sequence: TGCGCCAGCAGCTTACTTACTAGCGGGGGGGCCACGTACGAGCAGTACTTC. Encoded protein: CASSLLTSGGATYEQYF.

This chain uses TRBV21-1 with TRBJ2-7; whether TRBD2, the table's D call, matches the DNA was not checked. TRBV21-1 counts as a pseudogene. The CDR3 has 18 amino acids. Here the CDR3 reads CASSKALWGSGGVYEQYF. The CDR3 DNA reads TGTGCCAGCAGCAAAGCGCTTTGGGGGAGCGGGGGGGTCTACGAGCAGTACTTC.

The chain has TRBV7-2 and TRBJ1-1; perhaps TRBD1 as D (5 bases). Trimming removed 5 bases from V and 0 bases from J, with 10 bases in between. The CDR3 loop spans 14 amino acids. From germline, CDR1 is SGHTA and CDR2 FQGNSA. The DNA of the CDR3 is TGTGCCAGCAGCCGCAGGGTCATGAACACTGAAGCTTTCTTT. Residues: CASSRRVMNTEAFF.

The chain links TRBV7-9 to TRBJ1-5, with TRBD1 matching 10 bases. Germline CDR1 reads SEHNR; CDR2 reads FQNEAQ (reference sequence). The V segment lost 5 bases and the J segment 1 base; nucleotides outside the gene matches: 8. The CDR3 has 17 residues. The CDR3 DNA follows: TGTGCCAGCAGCCACGGGACAGGGGCCGGGAGCAATCAGCCCCAGCATTTT. This codes for CASSHGTGAGSNQPQHF.

The chain joins TRBV7-9 to TRBJ1-5; D is uncertain. The CDR3 has 15 amino acids. The germline V and J ends were trimmed by 5 bases and 5 bases, with 16 bases remaining between them. CDR1 SEHNR and CDR2 FQNEAQ come from the germline V gene (reference sequence). The CDR3 loop is CASSLAGAGDQPQHF. CDR3 in DNA: TGTGCCAGCAGCCTGGCCGGCGCCGGAGATCAGCCCCAGCATTTT.

The chain employs TRBV25-1 and TRBJ2-5; D gene uncertain. This CDR3 is built from 12 residues. Germline CDR1 is MGHDK and CDR2 is SYGVNS. V lost 3 bases and J lost 5, with 7 bases in between. CDR3 in DNA: TGTGCCAGCAGTGACTACTACGAGACCCAGTACTTC. Amino acids: CASSDYYETQYF.

J is TRBJ2-3 and V is TRBV30, with 8 bases that match TRBD2. J lost 6 bases, V lost 3 bases, and 5 bases had no gene match. The CDR3 spans 13 residues. CDR1 and CDR2 from the germline V gene are GTSNPN and SVGIG (reference sequence). Here the CDR3 DNA reads TGTGCCTGGAGCGCGGGGGGCGGGGATACGCAGTATTTT. Its translation: CAWSAGGGDTQYF. Supplemented by reference TRBV30 and TRBJ2-3, the full variable domain reads SQTIHQWPATLVQPVGSPLSLECTVEGTSNPNLYWYRQAAGRGLQLLFYSVGIGQISSEVPQNLSASRPQDRQFILSSKKLLLSDSGFYLCAWSAGGGDTQYFGPGTRLTVL.

Note on this clone: Other DNA sequences in this specimen translate into the identical CDR3. The chain uses TRBV7-9 and TRBJ1-1, with D tentatively TRBD1 (6 bases). V was shortened by 4 bases and J by 2 bases, with 8 bases between the two germline ends. The germline gives CDR1 SEHNR, CDR2 FQNEAQ (reference sequence). CDR3 length equals 13 residues. The DNA for the CDR3 is TGTGCCAGCAGCTCACAGGGAAACACTGAAGCTTTCTTT. Protein product: CASSSQGNTEAFF.

The rearrangement joins TRBV6-1 to TRBJ1-1; maybe TRBD1 (6 bases). The V end lost 3 bases, the J end lost 5 bases, and 16 bases lay between the germline ends. The CDR3 has 15 residues. The germline V gene encodes CDR1 MNHNS and CDR2 SASEGT. The CDR3 loop is CASSDQLARGTEAFF. CDR3 sequence (DNA): TGTGCCAGCAGTGACCAGCTGGCCAGGGGAACTGAAGCTTTCTTT.